One and the same sample provided the 3 T cell receptor beta chains below, sequenced in a study of cytomegalovirus exposure and HLA in healthy donors. Primers included in the PCR were 60 Vbeta and 13 Jbeta primers. Data came from immunoSEQ multiplex PCR; TCRdb stores just in-frame clones and leaves some out. The sample consists of some 140,000 clones, around four fifths of them appearing once. Material for sequencing was PBMCs. The source is a male donor in good health and CMV-seropositive.

V is TRBV7-6 and J is TRBJ2-2; 10 nucleotides align to TRBD2. CDR3 length: 17 amino acids. V lost 5 bases and J lost 7; bases outside the gene matches: 13. Germline CDR1 and CDR2: SGHVS and FNYEAQ. The CDR3 DNA follows: TGTGCCAGCAGCCCCCTAGGGACTAGCGCGGGTGGCGGGGAGCTGTTTTTT. The encoded protein is CASSPLGTSAGGGELFF.

The CDR3 DNA follows: TGTGCCAGCAGCTTGGGCCAGGCAAACTATGGCTACACCTTC. Its protein product is CASSLGQANYGYTF. The rearrangement joins TRBV5-6 to TRBJ1-2; D unclear. Germline V gene data show CDR1 as SGHDT and CDR2 as YYEEEE. This CDR3 comprises 14 residues. Trimming cost V 0 bases and J 2 bases, with 8 bases left between them.

V usage is TRBV7-3 and J usage is TRBJ2-7, with 10 nucleotides matching TRBD1. Germline V gene data show CDR1 as SGHTA and CDR2 as FQGTGA. The CDR3 is made up of 15 amino acids. The V segment lost 5 bases and the J segment 6 bases; nucleotides outside the gene matches: 10. The CDR3 protein is CASSPSRTGGGEQYF. CDR3 DNA sequence: TGTGCCAGCAGCCCTAGCCGGACAGGGGGGGGCGAGCAGTACTTC.